The sequence of this T cell receptor beta chain was determined in a study of OX40 agonist ivuxolimab in advanced cancers. Study-level findings and limits: At doses 0.1 to 3.0 mg/kg, CD4+ and CD8+ clones expanded.

Baseline, cycle 4 day 1, and cycle 7 day 1 were the blood sampling points. Comments on this clone: No antigen is known for it.

The assay was immunoSEQ multiplex PCR, and TCRdb's table has in-frame clones only and misses some. The sample records 85,000 to 95,000 clones, approximately 92% being singletons. The clonotype was recovered from an adult with an advanced solid tumor such as melanoma, head and neck, liver or kidney cancer. Sequencing was performed on CD4+ or CD8+ T cells sorted from blood, taken in a trial of the OX40 agonist ivuxolimab.

CDR3 amino acids: CASRIGGSGEQYF. The CDR3 DNA reads TGTGCCAGCAGGATCGGGGGGTCTGGGGAGCAGTACTTC. J is TRBJ2-7 and V is TRBV28, with 7 bases aligning to TRBD2. Trimming removed 6 bases from V and 7 bases from J; junction bases left unmatched: 9. Germline V CDR1 and CDR2: MDHEN, SYDVKM. The CDR3 runs to 13 residues.